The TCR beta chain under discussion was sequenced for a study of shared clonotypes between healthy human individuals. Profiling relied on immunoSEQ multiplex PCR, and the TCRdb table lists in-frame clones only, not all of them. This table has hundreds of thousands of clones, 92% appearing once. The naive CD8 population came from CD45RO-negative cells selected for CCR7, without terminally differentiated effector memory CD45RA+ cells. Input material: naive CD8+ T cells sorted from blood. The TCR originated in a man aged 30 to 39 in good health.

The DNA of the CDR3 is TGTGCCATCAGTGATGGAACGACAGGGCTGGACACTGAAGCTTTCTTT. This codes for CAISDGTTGLDTEAFF. The chain employs TRBV10-3 and TRBJ1-1; 7 nucleotides agree with TRBD1. CDR1 and CDR2 from the germline V gene are ENHRY and SYGVKD. The CDR3 spans 16 residues. J was trimmed by 3 bases and V by 3 bases; bases with no gene match: 10.